Sequencing of this T cell receptor (beta chain) was carried out in a study of long-term antiretroviral therapy in people with HIV. Each donor provided at least one pre-ART PBMC sample and at least two post-ART PBMC samples. Treatment for all HIV-infected participants took place in the United States. The CDR3 length is 14 residues. Germline assignment: CDR1 SGHNT and CDR2 YYREEE (reference sequence). The V gene lost 2 bases and the J gene lost 2 bases, with 10 bases spanning the gap. A word on this clone: As yet, its antigen is unknown.

Notes on the study in general: At every time point, clones expanded before ART dominated the repertoire.

At the survey level, the v3.0 immunoSEQ assay was run. It was roughly 40,000-55,000 T-cell genomes per sample that sequencing targeted. Only in-frame clones appear in the TCRdb table, and some are missing; sequencing was by immunoSEQ multiplex PCR. The sample carries 23,000 or so clones, 80% to 90% recorded once. The rearrangement joins TRBV5-4 to TRBJ1-2; maybe TRBD1 (5 bases). This clonotype was obtained from a man between 18 and 29 years old with HIV. Sample: unsorted PBMCs, taken 0.1 years before starting antiretroviral therapy. CDR3 amino acids: CASSFGTGNYGYTF. CDR3 DNA: TGTGCCAGCAGCTTCGGGACCGGGAACTATGGCTACACCTTC.